Reported below is one TCR beta chain. Its antigen is undetermined. Primers for the PCR totalled 60 Vbeta and 13 Jbeta. Sequencing was performed with immunoSEQ multiplex PCR; in TCRdb, only in-frame clones are kept and a portion is missing. The table has roughly 250,000 clones, approximately 84% seen once. These data belong to a study of cytomegalovirus exposure and HLA in healthy donors. The study's findings and limits: The Asian-associated ancestry cluster reportedly had fewer N-insertions than the roughly 670-donor mean in a later analysis. Productive rates of about 87% or about 30% were seen for most TCR beta V segments in an earlier analysis.

The germline V gene encodes CDR1 MNHNS and CDR2 SASEGT. This CDR3 spans 13 amino acids. The ends lost 6 bases at V and 8 bases at J; junction bases unmatched: 9. Sequenced material: PBMCs. The source is a woman aged 35 to 49 in good health and CMV-seropositive. V is TRBV6-1 and J is TRBJ1-2, with 7 bases matching TRBD1. CDR3 protein: CASRHTGVYGYTF. Written as DNA, the CDR3 is TGTGCCAGCAGGCATACAGGGGTTTACGGCTACACCTTC.